This TCR beta chain was documented in a study of T cells in Graves' hyperthyroidism and ophthalmopathy (dated 2019 in TCRdb). Background on the whole study: Peripheral blood samples were taken at the time of initial diagnosis, prior to any treatment. An independent validation cohort of about 19 hyperthyroidism patients and approximately 15 patients who later progressed to ophthalmopathy tested prospective prediction of ophthalmopathy. TCR V-J signatures able to tell the groups apart were searched for in a discovery cohort of 90 to 100 patients, of whom roughly 42 had Graves' ophthalmopathy and around 57 had stable Graves' hyperthyroidism. The 100 discovery patients were randomly split 7:3 into training and test sets. The study also compared thyroid tissue and blood T-cell repertoires from about 6 Graves' hyperthyroidism patients. After sampling, hyperthyroidism patients received methimazole starting at 30 mg daily, and ophthalmopathy patients received high-dose intravenous methylprednisolone. The paper describes TCR Vbeta CDR3 sequencing of 135 peripheral blood samples, made up of roughly 40 ophthalmopathy patients, roughly 75 hyperthyroidism patients and roughly 17 progressor patients. Points the paper makes about the study in general: No statistical method was used to fix the sample size in advance, and group allocation was not hidden from the investigators. Ophthalmopathy was separated from stable hyperthyroidism by a 13 V-J signature model, with around 90% sensitivity and about 81% specificity obtained in cross-validation and 80%/75% obtained in testing. In validation, the model predicted progression to ophthalmopathy with approximately 69% sensitivity and less than 75% specificity, a median of around six months before onset. Most expanded thyroid clonotypes (frequency above 0.001) were also detected in blood, a finding suggesting that blood repertoires may reflect thyroid immune responses.

Counted from cysteine to phenylalanine, this CDR3 has 16 amino acids. The read is trimmed to its CDR3 DNA, 48 bases read in frame from base 1. From the germline V gene (reference sequence), CDR1 is SGHKS and CDR2 is YYEKEE. Trimming removed 0 bases from V and 6 bases from J; the gene matches leave 7 bases unexplained. This clonotype came up a few times. The target of this receptor is not known. No much larger clone is present one base from it, and per-base qualities are unavailable. The TCR beta CDR3 regions were amplified from RNA transcripts. The first round of RT-PCR for the TCR CDR3 was performed with the HTBI primer set and the Qiagen OneStep RT-PCR kit. Libraries were constructed in a second round of multiplex PCR, after which size selection and purification were performed. Libraries were sequenced paired-end with 100 bp reads on an Illumina HiSeq2000. Concerning the study's data processing: SOAPnuke was used to process the raw data, removing reads that contained adapters or uncalled bases, had a mean Phred below 15, or lacked an exact match to the constant primer or identifier. High-quality paired reads were merged with COPE v1.2.5, and unique nucleotide sequences were defined as clonotypes. Clonotypes were aligned to IMGT TRBV, TRBD and TRBJ reference segments using MiTCR v1.1. The analysis was restricted to V-J combinations with a frequency above 0.0001, which together covered roughly 99% of the repertoires. The TCS score was defined as the ratio of F50 (clonal expansion) to E x V (chaos), calculated using BLOSUM62-based TCRdist between CDR3 peptides within each V-J. Welch's t-statistics and random forest reduced around 550 V-J features to roughly 13, which were used in a naive Bayes classifier (R e1071). TCRdb cleaned the public reads at Q25 with fastp, built clones with MiXCR and kept in-frame beta chains. Each entry merges the rows of one CDR3 protein and shows their most common DNA and genes. For this entry, the V and J calls and clone size follow TCRdb and not the study's own pipeline. This sample lists a few hundred thousand distinct CDR3 sequences; 15% to 20% were detected once. In total, the top ten clones hold about 45% of the sample.

Graves' hyperthyroidism was defined as stable when no progression to ophthalmopathy occurred over 18 months of follow-up. The hyperthyroidism patients were between 18 and 65 years old and newly diagnosed, with a disease duration of less than 2 months. Any patient with an uncontrolled infection, another autoimmune disease, pregnancy or lactation was excluded. Diagnoses were established on the basis of clinical symptoms, serum thyroxine and TRAb, thyroid ultrasound, and orbital computed tomography. PBMCs were separated from 10 ml of fresh peripheral blood using Ficoll-Paque density gradient centrifugation. Total RNA was extracted using Trizol reagent, and RNA quality was assessed on an Agilent 2100 Bioanalyzer.

This TCR was sampled from a man in his forties with Graves' hyperthyroidism. Recombination joined TRBV5-5 with TRBJ2-1, and TRBD2 matches 9 of the central bases. The specimen sequenced was blood. For the CDR3, the sequence is CASSLDAGGPGNEQFF. The nucleotide sequence is TGTGCCAGCAGCTTGGATGCGGGGGGGCCGGGCAATGAGCAGTTCTTC. Joined to the reference TRBV5-5 and TRBJ2-1 proteins, this CDR3 gives the full variable domain: DAGVTQSPTHLIKTRGQQVTLRCSPISGHKSVSWYQQVLGQGPQFIFQYYEKEERGRGNFPDRFSARQFPNYSSELNVNALLLGDSALYLCASSLDAGGPGNEQFFGPGTRLTVL.